The 22 T cell receptor beta chains listed next were all sequenced from one sample in a study of T cells in tuberculosis. Only in-frame clones appear in the TCRdb table, and some are missing; sequencing was by immunoSEQ multiplex PCR. The repertoire consists of about 20,000 clones, with 75% to 90% occurring once and the leading ten covering approximately 15%. What was sequenced was PBMCs. The source is a donor aged 10-29 years with latent tuberculosis or without tuberculosis infection.

The chain is built from TRBV7-2 and TRBJ1-2; TRBD1 is a possible D gene (5 bases). With 5 bases removed from V and 7 bases from J, the gap between germline ends came to 20 bases. The CDR3 loop spans 15 amino acids. CDR1 is SGHTA and CDR2 is FQGNSA in the germline V gene. CDR3 in amino acids: CASSPRAVIILGYTF. The CDR3 DNA follows: TGTGCCAGCAGCCCCAGGGCAGTCATCATCCTTGGCTACACCTTC.

The genes are TRBV2 and TRBJ2-3; no firm D call. CDR1 and CDR2 (germline): SNHLY, FYNNEI. Trimming pared 5 bases from V and 0 bases from J, leaving 15 bases between. The CDR3 runs to 16 residues. The CDR3 spells CASSPRPDSSTDTQYF. As DNA, the CDR3 is TGTGCCAGCAGTCCCCGACCCGACTCTAGCACAGATACGCAGTATTTT.

The chain uses TRBV4-1 and TRBJ1-2, with TRBD1 matching 11 bases. The CDR3 has 15 residues. Looked up from germline, CDR1 is MGHRA and CDR2 is YSYEKL. Germline trimming cut 4 bases from V and 5 bases from J; bases unmatched to any gene: 6. The CDR3 is CASSRGQGAGYGYTF. CDR3 coding DNA: TGCGCCAGCAGCCGCGGACAGGGGGCAGGGTATGGCTACACCTTC.

This sequence joins TRBV6-6 and TRBJ1-1, with D tentatively TRBD1 (6 bases). Trimming took 0 bases from V and 4 from J, leaving 9 bases between them. The CDR3 consists of 14 residues. CDR1 is MNHNY, CDR2 SVGAGI, per germline (reference sequence). The CDR3 region has the DNA TGTGCCAGCAGTTACTCACAGGGTGGCACTGAAGCTTTCTTT. This translates into CASSYSQGGTEAFF.

This clone was observed once. V is TRBV29-1 and J is TRBJ2-7, with a weak D call TRBD2 (5 bases). Between the trimmed V and J ends, which lost 2 bases and 6 bases, there was a span of 23 bases. This CDR3 spans 16 amino acids. Looked up from germline, CDR1 is SQVTM and CDR2 is ANQGSEA. As DNA, the CDR3 is TGCAGCGTTGAATTATTGACCCCCCCGGGGATAGTCGAGCAGTACTTC. This gives the protein CSVELLTPPGIVEQYF.

The V gene is TRBV27, the J gene TRBJ1-5; D uncertain. V was trimmed by 4 bases and J by 7 bases, leaving 11 bases between them. The CDR3 length is 13 residues. Germline V gives CDR1 MNHEY, CDR2 SMNVEV (reference sequence). The CDR3 DNA is TGTGCCAGCAGTTCGAACGCGGCCCAGCCCCAGCATTTT. Encoded protein: CASSSNAAQPQHF.

The chain links TRBV6-4 to TRBJ2-5; D uncertain. The V and J ends lost 2 bases and 10 bases respectively, with 5 bases between them. Per the germline V gene, CDR1 is MRHNA and CDR2 is SNTAGT. This CDR3 is 10 amino acids long. The CDR3 loop reads CASSDRVQYF. In nucleotides, the CDR3 is TGTGCCAGCAGTGACCGCGTCCAGTACTTC.

V is TRBV9 and J is TRBJ1-2, with no clear D. Germline CDR1 SGDLS, CDR2 YYNGEE. The CDR3 spans 14 residues. Deletions cut 0 bases from V and 0 bases from J, with 6 bases between. DNA of the CDR3: TGTGCCAGCAGCGTAGGCAGGACTAACTATGGCTACACCTTC. Protein sequence: CASSVGRTNYGYTF. The complete variable domain, with remaining parts taken from reference TRBV9 and TRBJ1-2, reads DSGVTQTPKHLITATGQRVTLRCSPRSGDLSVYWYQQSLDQGLQFLIQYYNGEERAKGNILERFSAQQFPDLHSELNLSSLELGDSALYFCASSVGRTNYGYTFGSGTRLTVV.

The CDR3 loop is CASSFQPNRLRQLSYEQYF. DNA for the CDR3: TGTGCCAGCAGTTTTCAACCAAATCGGCTACGACAGTTATCCTACGAGCAGTACTTC. The genes are TRBV27 and TRBJ2-7, with D perhaps matching TRBD1 (5 bases). Germline CDR1 and CDR2: MNHEY and SMNVEV (reference sequence). Trimming left V 3 bases short and J 1 base short, with 25 bases between. This CDR3 has 19 amino acids.

The genes are TRBV6-1 and TRBJ1-1, with D unclear. Germline-derived CDR1 and CDR2 are MNHNS and SASEGT. The CDR3 has 15 amino acids. The V and J ends lost 2 bases and 1 base respectively, with 11 bases between them. In DNA, the CDR3 is TGTGCCAGCAGTGAACCCCAGGCGGGGAACACTGAAGCTTTCTTT. Translated: CASSEPQAGNTEAFF.

The V gene is TRBV25-1, the J gene TRBJ2-4; perhaps TRBD2 as D (7 bases). CDR3 length equals 16 residues. In germline, CDR1 is MGHDK, CDR2 SYGVNS. V gave up 2 bases and J gave up 4 bases, with 15 bases separating them. CDR3 sequence reads: CASSEGQGRGKNIQYF. CDR3 in DNA: TGTGCCAGCAGTGAAGGGCAGGGGAGGGGAAAAAACATTCAGTACTTC. Full variable domain (missing parts from reference TRBV25-1 and TRBJ2-4): EADIYQTPRYLVIGTGKKITLECSQTMGHDKMYWYQQDPGMELHLIHYSYGVNSTEKGDLSSESTVSRIRTEHFPLTLESARPSHTSQYLCASSEGQGRGKNIQYFGAGTRLSVL.

The CDR3 loop is CASSGNLGDRGFEQYF. As DNA, the CDR3 is TGTGCCAGCAGTGGAAACCTCGGTGACAGGGGTTTCGAGCAGTACTTC. The chain has TRBV25-1 and TRBJ2-7; 8 bases match TRBD1. This CDR3 is 16 amino acids long. Germline V gene sequence: CDR1 MGHDK, CDR2 SYGVNS. The trim removed 4 bases at V and 6 bases at J, leaving 14 bases unmatched.

The chain employs TRBV27 and TRBJ1-5, with TRBD1 matching 8 bases. Germline lookup yields CDR1 MNHEY and CDR2 SMNVEV (reference sequence). Trimming removed 6 bases from V and 2 bases from J; junction bases left unmatched: 6. This CDR3 spans 15 amino acids. This CDR3 is CASRLDREGNQPQHF. The CDR3 DNA reads as TGTGCCAGCAGACTGGACAGGGAGGGCAATCAGCCCCAGCATTTT.

V gene TRBV28 combines with J gene TRBJ1-1; D unresolved. Per the germline V gene, CDR1 is MDHEN and CDR2 is SYDVKM. The CDR3 consists of 11 residues. With 3 bases removed from V and 10 bases from J, the gap between germline ends came to 9 bases. CDR3 DNA sequence: TGTGCCAGCAGTTTTTATTCCCTAGCTTTCTTT. Translated: CASSFYSLAFF. The variable domain in full, with the rest retrieved from reference TRBV28 and TRBJ1-1, is DVKVTQSSRYLVKRTGEKVFLECVQDMDHENMFWYRQDPGLGLRLIYFSYDVKMKEKGDIPEGYSVSREKKERFSLILESASTNQTSMYLCASSFYSLAFFGQGTRLTVV.

The chain combines TRBV29-1 with TRBJ1-2; the D is unclear. CDR3 length: 13 amino acids. The germline V and J ends were trimmed by 7 bases and 1 base, with 13 bases remaining between them. Looked up from germline, CDR1 is SQVTM and CDR2 is ANQGSEA. CDR3 sequence: CSALRGSNYGYTF. Here the CDR3 DNA reads TGCAGCGCTCTTCGAGGCAGTAACTATGGCTACACCTTC.

The chain joins TRBV10-3 to TRBJ2-7, with TRBD1 identical over 8 bases. Germline trimming cut 2 bases from V and 5 bases from J; bases unmatched to any gene: 5. CDR1 is ENHRY and CDR2 is SYGVKD in the germline V gene. The CDR3 is 14 amino acids. The CDR3 DNA reads TGTGCCATCAGTGAGCGGACAGGGCTCCACGAGCAGTACTTC. It specifies CAISERTGLHEQYF.

This sequence joins TRBV6-1 and TRBJ2-7; TRBD2 matches 12 bases. The germline V gene encodes CDR1 MNHNS and CDR2 SASEGT. The CDR3 runs to 15 residues. The V segment lost 5 bases and the J segment 0 bases; nucleotides outside the gene matches: 2. The DNA of the CDR3 is TGTGCCAGCAGTTTGACTAGCGGGAGCTCCTACGAGCAGTACTTC. It specifies CASSLTSGSSYEQYF.

This chain joins TRBV13 and TRBJ2-7; TRBD1 matches 12 bases. In germline, CDR1 is PRHDT, CDR2 FYEKMQ (reference sequence). V lost 0 bases and J lost 5; bases outside the gene matches: 2. The CDR3 contains 15 residues. CDR3 nucleotide sequence: TGTGCCAGCAGCTTAGGTGGGACAGGGGGCCACGAGCAGTACTTC. Translated: CASSLGGTGGHEQYF.

This clone was seen a few times. The rearrangement joins TRBV6-7 to TRBJ1-2, with D hard to call. TRBV6-7 is sorted into the ORF group, with uncertain function. Trimming cost V 1 base and J 5 bases, with 5 bases left between them. The CDR3 totals 12 residues. CDR3 in amino acids: CASSYFRYGYTF. DNA of the CDR3: TGTGCCAGCAGTTACTTCAGATATGGCTACACCTTC.

The rearrangement uses TRBV27 and TRBJ1-5; possible D gene TRBD1, 5 bases. This CDR3 has 16 amino acids. The ends were cut back, 5 bases at V and 0 bases at J, with 14 bases in the middle. Germline lookup yields CDR1 MNHEY and CDR2 SMNVEV (reference sequence). The CDR3 region has the DNA TGTGCCAGCAGTCCCCTCGACAGTTATAGCAATCAGCCCCAGCATTTT. Its protein is CASSPLDSYSNQPQHF.

The chain employs TRBV2 and TRBJ1-1; D is ambiguous. Trimming took 0 bases from V and 4 from J, leaving 12 bases between them. The germline gives CDR1 SNHLY, CDR2 FYNNEI. The CDR3 extends over 15 amino acids. The DNA for the CDR3 is TGTGCCAGCAGTGAAGCGCACGCAGTCGTCACTGAAGCTTTCTTT. This translates into CASSEAHAVVTEAFF.

CDR3 DNA sequence: TGCGCCAGCAGCCAAGAGCACCGTAGGAGGGTGGATCAGCCCCAGCATTTT. Protein product: CASSQEHRRRVDQPQHF. V usage is TRBV4-1 and J usage is TRBJ1-5, with D hard to call. In germline, CDR1 is MGHRA, CDR2 YSYEKL. Trimming pared 0 bases from V and 5 bases from J, leaving 17 bases between. The CDR3 has 17 residues.